The 2 T cell receptor beta chains listed next were all sequenced from one sample in a study of CD8 T cells in Susac syndrome. It was with random hexamers that about 0.45 to 1 ug RNA was reverse transcribed. TCRdb re-analysed the immunoSEQ multiplex PCR reads in MiXCR, keeping a single row per CDR3 protein. The data show 250,000 to 350,000 distinct CDR3 sequences, about 85% seen once. Specimen: CD8+ T cells from PBMCs. The receptors here all came from a human donor with multiple sclerosis.

The chain employs TRBV9 and TRBJ2-1, with D perhaps matching TRBD2 (6 bases). V lost 4 bases and J 7 bases, leaving 18 bases between the germline ends. Germline loops: CDR1 SGDLS, CDR2 YYNGEE. CDR3 length: 15 residues. The chain's CDR3 is CASSSDQGGWNEQFF. CDR3 nucleotide sequence: TGTGCCAGCAGCTCGGACCAGGGAGGTTGGAATGAGCAGTTCTTC. The full variable domain, in which reference TRBV9 and TRBJ2-1 provide the parts outside the CDR3, is DSGVTQTPKHLITATGQRVTLRCSPRSGDLSVYWYQQSLDQGLQFLIQYYNGEERAKGNILERFSAQQFPDLHSELNLSSLELGDSALYFCASSSDQGGWNEQFFGPGTRLTVL.

The chain recombines TRBV9 with TRBJ2-1, with 7 nucleotides matching TRBD2. Losses at the gene ends were 0 bases for V and 7 bases for J; bases not matched to a gene: 10. The CDR3 has 16 amino acids. CDR1 SGDLS and CDR2 YYNGEE come from the germline V gene. CDR3 DNA sequence: TGTGCCAGCAGCGTAGTGGAAGCGGGGCGCAAAAATGAGCAGTTCTTC. As protein: CASSVVEAGRKNEQFF.